The 2 T cell receptor beta chains given below trace back to one sample, sequenced in a study of blood T cell repertoires in COVID-19. The protocol was immunoSEQ multiplex PCR, while the TCRdb copy is restricted to in-frame clones and leaves out a portion. The table has 70,000 to 100,000 clones, 75% to 90% seen once. Sequencing was performed on peripheral blood. Receptor source: a man aged 80 or over with active or convalescent COVID-19.

This rearrangement joins TRBV4-3 to TRBJ1-2; D is undetermined. The CDR3 loop spans 16 amino acids. Germline CDR1 LGHNA, CDR2 YSLEER. Trimming removed 5 bases at V and 0 bases at J, with 16 bases between. The CDR3 loop reads CASSASRGSANYGYTF. CDR3 nucleotide sequence: TGCGCCAGCAGCGCGAGCCGGGGATCTGCTAACTATGGCTACACCTTC.

The chain has TRBV24-1 and TRBJ2-1, with D maybe TRBD2 (5 bases). Germline lookup yields CDR1 KGHDR and CDR2 SFDVKD. V shed 4 bases and J shed 1 base, with 16 bases lying between them. CDR3 length: 17 amino acids. The CDR3: CATSDRQRGPSYNEQFF. The CDR3 coding sequence is TGTGCCACCAGTGACCGACAACGCGGGCCGTCCTACAATGAGCAGTTCTTC.